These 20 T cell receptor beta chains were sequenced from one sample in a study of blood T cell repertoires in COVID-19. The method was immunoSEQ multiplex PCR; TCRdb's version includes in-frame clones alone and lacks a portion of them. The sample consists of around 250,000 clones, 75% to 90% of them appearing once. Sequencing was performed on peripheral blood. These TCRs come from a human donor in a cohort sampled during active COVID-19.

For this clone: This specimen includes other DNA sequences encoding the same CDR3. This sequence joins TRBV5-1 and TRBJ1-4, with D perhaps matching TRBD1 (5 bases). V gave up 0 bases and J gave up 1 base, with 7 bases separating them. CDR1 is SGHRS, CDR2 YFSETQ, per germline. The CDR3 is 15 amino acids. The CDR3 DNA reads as TGCGCCAGCAGCTTGGGCGACAGAACTAATGAAAAACTGTTTTTT. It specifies CASSLGDRTNEKLFF. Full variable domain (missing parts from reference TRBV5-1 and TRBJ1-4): KAGVTQTPRYLIKTRGQQVTLSCSPISGHRSVSWYQQTPGQGLQFLFEYFSETQRNKGNFPGRFSGRQFSNSRSEMNVSTLELGDSALYLCASSLGDRTNEKLFFGSGTQLSVL.

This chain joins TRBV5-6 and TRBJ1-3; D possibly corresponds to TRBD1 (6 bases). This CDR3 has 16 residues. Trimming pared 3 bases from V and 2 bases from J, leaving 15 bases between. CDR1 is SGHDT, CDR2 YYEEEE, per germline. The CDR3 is CASSSSARTAGNTIYF. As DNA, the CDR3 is TGTGCCAGCAGCTCTAGTGCTAGGACAGCTGGAAACACCATATATTTT.

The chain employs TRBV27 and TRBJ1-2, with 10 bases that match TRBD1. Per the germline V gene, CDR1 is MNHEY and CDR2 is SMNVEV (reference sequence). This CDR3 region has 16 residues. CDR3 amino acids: CVNHGDRGSSNYGYTF. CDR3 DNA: TGTGTCAACCACGGGGACAGGGGTTCATCTAACTATGGCTACACCTTC.

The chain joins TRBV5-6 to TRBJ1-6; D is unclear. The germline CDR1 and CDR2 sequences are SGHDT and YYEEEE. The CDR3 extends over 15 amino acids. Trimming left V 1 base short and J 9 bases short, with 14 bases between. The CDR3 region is CASSLKVGPGSPLHF. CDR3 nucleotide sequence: TGTGCCAGCAGCTTGAAAGTGGGTCCGGGTTCACCCCTCCACTTT. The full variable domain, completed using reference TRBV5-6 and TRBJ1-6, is DAGVTQSPTHLIKTRGQQVTLRCSPKSGHDTVSWYQQALGQGPQFIFQYYEEEERQRGNFPDRFSGHQFPNYSSELNVNALLLGDSALYLCASSLKVGPGSPLHFGNGTRLTVT.

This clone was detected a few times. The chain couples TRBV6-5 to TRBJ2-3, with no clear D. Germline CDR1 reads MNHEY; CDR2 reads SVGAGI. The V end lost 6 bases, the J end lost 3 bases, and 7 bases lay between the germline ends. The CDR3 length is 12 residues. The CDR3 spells CASRAPTDTQYF. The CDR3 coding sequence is TGTGCCAGCAGGGCCCCAACAGATACGCAGTATTTT.

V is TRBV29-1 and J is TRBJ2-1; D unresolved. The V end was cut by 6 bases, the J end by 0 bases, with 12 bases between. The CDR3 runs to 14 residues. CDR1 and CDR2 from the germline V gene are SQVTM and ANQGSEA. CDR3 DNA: TGCAGCGTCCGAGCGACGCGCTCCTACAATGAGCAGTTCTTC. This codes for CSVRATRSYNEQFF.

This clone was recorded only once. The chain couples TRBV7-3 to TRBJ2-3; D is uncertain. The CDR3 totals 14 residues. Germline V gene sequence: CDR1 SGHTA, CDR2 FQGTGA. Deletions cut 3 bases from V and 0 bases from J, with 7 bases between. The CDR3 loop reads CASSLRASTDTQYF. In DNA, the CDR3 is TGTGCCAGCAGCTTGAGAGCTAGCACAGATACGCAGTATTTT.

CDR3 in DNA: TGTGCCAGCAGCCCCAGTGGGCCAGTTTCGAATGAGCAGTTCTTC. Translating gives CASSPSGPVSNEQFF. The rearrangement links TRBV27 to TRBJ2-1; D is unresolved. The V end was cut by 6 bases, the J end by 7 bases, with 19 bases between. Germline V lookup: CDR1 MNHEY, CDR2 SMNVEV (reference sequence). There are 15 residues in the CDR3.

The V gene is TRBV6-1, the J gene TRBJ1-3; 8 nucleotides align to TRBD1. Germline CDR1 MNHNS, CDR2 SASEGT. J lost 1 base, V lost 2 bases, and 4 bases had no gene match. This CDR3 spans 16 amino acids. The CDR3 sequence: CASSESRTGSGNTIYF. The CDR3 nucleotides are TGTGCCAGCAGTGAATCCCGGACAGGGTCTGGAAACACCATATATTTT.

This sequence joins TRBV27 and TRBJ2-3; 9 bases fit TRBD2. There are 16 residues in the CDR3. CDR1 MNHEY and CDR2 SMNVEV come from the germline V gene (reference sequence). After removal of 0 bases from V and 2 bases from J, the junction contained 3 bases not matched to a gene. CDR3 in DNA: TGTGCCAGCAGTTTATCGGGCGGGGGGGCCACAGATACGCAGTATTTT. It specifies CASSLSGGGATDTQYF.

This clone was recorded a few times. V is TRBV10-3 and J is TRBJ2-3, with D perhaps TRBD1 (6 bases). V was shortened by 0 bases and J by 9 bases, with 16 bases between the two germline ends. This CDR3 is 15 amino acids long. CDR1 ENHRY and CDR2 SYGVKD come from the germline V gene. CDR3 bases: TGTGCCATCAGTGAGTCGTGGGACAAACGCGACACGCAGTATTTT. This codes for CAISESWDKRDTQYF.

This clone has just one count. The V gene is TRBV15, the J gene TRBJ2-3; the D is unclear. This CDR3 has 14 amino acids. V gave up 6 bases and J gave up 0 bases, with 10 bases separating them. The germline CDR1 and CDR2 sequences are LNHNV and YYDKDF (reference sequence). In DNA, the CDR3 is TGTGCCACCAGGGTAGCCGTAAGCACAGATACGCAGTATTTT. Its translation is CATRVAVSTDTQYF.

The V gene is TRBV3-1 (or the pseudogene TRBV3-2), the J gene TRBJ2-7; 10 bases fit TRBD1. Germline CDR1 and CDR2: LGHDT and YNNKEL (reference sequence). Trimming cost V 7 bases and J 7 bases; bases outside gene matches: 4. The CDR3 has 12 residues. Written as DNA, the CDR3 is TGTGCCAGCACCGGGACAGGGGAGGAGCAGTACTTC. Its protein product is CASTGTGEEQYF.

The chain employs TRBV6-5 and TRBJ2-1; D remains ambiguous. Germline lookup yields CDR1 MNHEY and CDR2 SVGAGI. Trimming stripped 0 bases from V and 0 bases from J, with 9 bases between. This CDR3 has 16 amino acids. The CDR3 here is CASSYSLSSSYNEQFF. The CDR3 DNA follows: TGTGCCAGCAGTTACTCGTTAAGCTCCTCCTACAATGAGCAGTTCTTC.

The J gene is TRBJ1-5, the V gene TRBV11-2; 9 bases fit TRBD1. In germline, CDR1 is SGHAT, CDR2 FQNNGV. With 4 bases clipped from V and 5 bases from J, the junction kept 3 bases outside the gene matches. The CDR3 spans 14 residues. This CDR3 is CASSSGTGYQPQHF. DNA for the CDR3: TGTGCCAGCAGCTCCGGGACAGGGTATCAGCCCCAGCATTTT.

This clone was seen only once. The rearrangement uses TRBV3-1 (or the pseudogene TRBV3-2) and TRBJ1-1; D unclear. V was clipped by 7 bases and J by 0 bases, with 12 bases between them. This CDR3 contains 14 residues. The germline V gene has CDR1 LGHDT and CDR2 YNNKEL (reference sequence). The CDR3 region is CASTREVMNTEAFF. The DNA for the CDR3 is TGTGCCAGCACCCGGGAGGTCATGAACACTGAAGCTTTCTTT.

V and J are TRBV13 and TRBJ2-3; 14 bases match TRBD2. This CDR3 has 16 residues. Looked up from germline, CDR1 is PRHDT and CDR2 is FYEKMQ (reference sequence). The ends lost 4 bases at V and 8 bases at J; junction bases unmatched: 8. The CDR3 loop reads CASSSAPTSGGGTQYF. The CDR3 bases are TGTGCCAGCAGCTCCGCCCCGACTAGCGGGGGGGGTACGCAGTATTTT.

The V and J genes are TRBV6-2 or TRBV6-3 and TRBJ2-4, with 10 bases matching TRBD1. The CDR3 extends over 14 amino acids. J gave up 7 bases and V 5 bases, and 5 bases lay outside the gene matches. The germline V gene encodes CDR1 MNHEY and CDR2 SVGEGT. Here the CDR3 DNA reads TGTGCCAGCAGTCCCCCGGGACAGGGGAACATTCAGTACTTC. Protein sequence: CASSPPGQGNIQYF.

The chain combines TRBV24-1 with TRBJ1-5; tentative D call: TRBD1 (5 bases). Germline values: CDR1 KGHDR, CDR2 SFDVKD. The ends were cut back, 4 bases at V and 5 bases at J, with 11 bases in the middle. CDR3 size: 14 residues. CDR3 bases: TGTGCCACCAGTGAAGCAGGGAGGGATCAGCCCCAGCATTTT. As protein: CATSEAGRDQPQHF.

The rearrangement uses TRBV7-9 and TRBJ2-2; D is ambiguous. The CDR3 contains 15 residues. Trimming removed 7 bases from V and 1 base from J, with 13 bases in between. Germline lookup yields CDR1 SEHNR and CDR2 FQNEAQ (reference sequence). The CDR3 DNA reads TGTGCCAGCATCAACGACAAGGAGAACACCGGGGAGCTGTTTTTT. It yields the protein CASINDKENTGELFF. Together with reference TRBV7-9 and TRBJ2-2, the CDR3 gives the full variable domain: DTGVSQNPRHKITKRGQNVTFRCDPISEHNRLYWYRQTLGQGPEFLTYFQNEAQLEKSRLLSDRFSAERPKGSFSTLEIQRTEQGDSAMYLCASINDKENTGELFFGEGSRLTVL.